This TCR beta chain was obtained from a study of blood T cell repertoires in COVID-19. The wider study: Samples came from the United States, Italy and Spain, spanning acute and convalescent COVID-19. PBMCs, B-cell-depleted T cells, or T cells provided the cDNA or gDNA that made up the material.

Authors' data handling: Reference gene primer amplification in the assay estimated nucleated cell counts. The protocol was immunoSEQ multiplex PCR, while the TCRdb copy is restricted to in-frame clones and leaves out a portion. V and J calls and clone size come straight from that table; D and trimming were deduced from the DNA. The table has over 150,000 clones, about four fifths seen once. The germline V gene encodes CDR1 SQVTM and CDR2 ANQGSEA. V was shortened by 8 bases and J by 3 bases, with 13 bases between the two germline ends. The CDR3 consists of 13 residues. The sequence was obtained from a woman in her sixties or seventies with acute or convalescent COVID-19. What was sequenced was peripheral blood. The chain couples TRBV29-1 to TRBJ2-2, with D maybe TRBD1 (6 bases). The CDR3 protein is CSTSRGYTGELFF. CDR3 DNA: TGCAGCACGTCTAGGGGGTACACCGGGGAGCTGTTTTTT.